This T cell receptor (beta chain) was sequenced in a study of monozygotic twins with inflammatory bowel disease. Study results and caveats: Especially where disease activity was present, IBD patients had fewer clonotypes in common with others than healthy twins did.

Of note for this clonotype: Its antigen is still unknown.

CDR3 length equals 13 residues. Per germline, CDR1 SGHDT and CDR2 YYEEEE. The template-switching step introduced UMIs that carried a 6-nucleotide sample barcode. TCRdb reanalyzed the 5' RACE reads and collapses them to one entry per CDR3 protein, without DNA. The specimen's table records roughly 160,000 distinct CDR3 sequences. Each donor gave about 2.7 ml of peripheral blood. The sequenced sample was blood. This TCR was sampled from a human donor with ulcerative colitis or Crohn's disease, or a healthy co-twin of an affected twin (not recorded which). This rearrangement joins TRBV5-6 to TRBJ2-5; TCRdb's D call, TRBD2, is unchecked because there is no DNA. The CDR3 sequence is CASSRIRGGTQYF.